What follows describes a single T cell receptor (beta chain). Its antigen is still unknown. The V gene's germline CDR1 is MNHNS and CDR2 SASEGT. There are 14 residues in the CDR3. The ends were cut back, 10 bases at V and 0 bases at J, with 12 bases in the middle. This specimen comes from a study of post-analysis software for immune sequencing data. Looking at the study overall: Relapsing-remitting, secondary progressive and progressive-relapsing forms made up the multiple sclerosis disease courses. Study-wide points: Comparison of patients with controls showed five or six TRBV segments more frequent in patients, TRBV5-6, TRBV5-1 and TRBV20-1 among them. Under F measure analysis, samples from one preparation batch co-clustered strongly. Patients with multiple sclerosis recorded significantly lower normalized Chao1 diversity than controls, the study found.

Unique molecular identifiers featured in each of the TCR beta cDNA libraries. From the PCR reads, TCRdb called clonotypes with MiXCR, one entry per CDR3 protein. The sample holds roughly 430,000 distinct CDR3 sequences, 39% seen once. The clonotype was recovered from a girl aged 2 to 9 with multiple sclerosis. The chain carries TRBV6-1 and TRBJ1-4, with no clear D. Sequenced: blood. CDR3 in DNA: TGTGCCACCGACCACCGAGCAACTAATGAAAAACTGTTTTTT. The encoded protein is CATDHRATNEKLFF.